What follows is one T cell receptor beta chain and its context. What it binds is not known. This entry belongs to a study of T cell responses to AZD1222 COVID-19 vaccine. Doses given second, at about 4 or about 12 weeks, were pooled. The germline V and J ends were trimmed by 2 bases and 4 bases, with 8 bases remaining between them. Germline CDR1 reads KGHSH; CDR2 reads LQKENI. The CDR3 runs to 13 residues. The assay was immunoSEQ multiplex PCR, and TCRdb's table has in-frame clones only and misses some. This sample carries roughly 80,000 clones, more than 85% of them seen once, and the ten largest clones take around 8%. Regarding the study as a whole: Variant regions that are unmutated are reportedly the target of nearly half of spike-specific TCRs. Seropositive status at baseline applied to only five or six AZD1222 recipients. With two AZD1222 doses given, Spike-specific TCR breadth and depth both rose.

The source of this sequence is an adult who received the AZD1222 COVID-19 vaccine. The chain employs TRBV18 and TRBJ1-2; D remains unclear. The sequencing used peripheral blood, collected 28 days after the second AZD1222 dose. This CDR3 is CASSPTGSYGYTF. The CDR3 DNA sequence: TGTGCCAGCTCACCAACTGGGTCCTATGGCTACACCTTC.